This entry concerns a single T cell receptor beta chain. Its antigen is as yet unknown. The CDR3 is 14 amino acids. Germline CDR1 is SGHNT and CDR2 is YYREEE (reference sequence). V dropped 2 bases and J dropped 8 bases, with 11 bases sitting between them. These data are taken from a study of cytomegalovirus exposure and HLA in healthy donors. Study findings and constraints: That first-cohort TCR clusters tended to co-occur in the 90 to 150 validation repertoires was found in a later analysis. Investigators reported 150 to 200 TCR beta chains as tied to cytomegalovirus. The classifier reportedly diagnosed cytomegalovirus status with high specificity and sensitivity.

Profiled with immunoSEQ multiplex PCR; TCRdb holds only in-frame clones, not every one. The profile shows roughly 240,000 clones, around 87% of them singletons. The sample comprised PBMCs. The receptor comes from a man aged 18 to 29 in good health and CMV-seronegative. The chain recombines TRBV5-4 with TRBJ1-6, with D uncertain. The CDR3 DNA follows: TGTGCCAGCAGCTTTGCCTTTGCGGATTCACCCCTCCACTTT. This encodes CASSFAFADSPLHF.